These 18 T cell receptor beta chains were all obtained from the same sample, sequenced in a study of CXCR3-negative and CXCR3-positive naive CD8 T cells (dated by TCRdb to the late 2010s). What the study reported, not specific to this receptor: TRB CDR3s from CXCR3-positive naive cells showed higher hydrophobicity (lower Kidera factor 4), lower energy, and higher strength and volume indices than CXCR3-negative naive cells.

No antigen is known for these receptors. Sequencing was performed on a NextSeq 550. The Human TCR Profiling Kit (MiLaboratory) was used to make UMI-labeled 5' RACE TRB cDNA libraries. TCRdb reprocessed the raw reads; every CDR3 protein sequence is a single record, and DNA is not supplied. This sample's table has entries for over 100,000 distinct CDR3 sequences. The ten most abundant clones make up about 0.37% of the sample. The sequencing input was naive CXCR3+ CD8+ T cells from blood. What this sample's cell subset or site label stands for: CD45RO-CCR7+CD27+CD95- naive CD8+ T cells expressing CXCR3 (TNR3+). The origin of the receptors is a human donor in good health. Some clones in this sample may be carry-over from other donors' samples.

The rearrangement joins TRBV5-1 to TRBJ2-7; no DNA is available, so the TRBD2 call from TCRdb remains unchecked. From germline, CDR1 is SGHRS and CDR2 YFSETQ. The CDR3 is 20 residues long. This CDR3 is CASSLRVLSTSGPSSYEQYF.

The chain employs TRBV7-9 and TRBJ2-7; TCRdb's D call, TRBD2, is unchecked because there is no DNA. CDR1 is SEHNR and CDR2 is FQNEAQ in the germline V gene (reference sequence). There are 12 residues in the CDR3. The CDR3 reads CASRDSTYEQYF.

CDR3 sequence: CASSVNSGVKNIQYF. J is TRBJ2-4 and V is TRBV5-1; the D gene TCRdb calls, TRBD1, cannot be checked with no DNA. Germline V gives CDR1 SGHRS, CDR2 YFSETQ. This CDR3 region has 15 residues. Full variable domain (rest looked up from reference TRBV5-1 and TRBJ2-4): KAGVTQTPRYLIKTRGQQVTLSCSPISGHRSVSWYQQTPGQGLQFLFEYFSETQRNKGNFPGRFSGRQFSNSRSEMNVSTLELGDSALYLCASSVNSGVKNIQYFGAGTRLSVL.

The V gene is TRBV4-3, the J gene TRBJ2-7. Germline CDR1 is LGHNA and CDR2 is YSLEER. The CDR3 is made up of 13 amino acids. CDR3 protein: CASSQDSDREQYF.

The chain couples TRBV9 to TRBJ2-7; TCRdb proposes TRBD2, but this gene call is untestable without DNA. CDR1 and CDR2 (germline): SGDLS, YYNGEE. This CDR3 has 15 residues. The CDR3 is CASSVGDSGYYEQYF.

The chain recombines TRBV7-9 with TRBJ2-7; TCRdb names TRBD1, which stays unverified in the absence of DNA. The CDR3 extends over 14 amino acids. Germline V gives CDR1 SEHNR, CDR2 FQNEAQ (reference sequence). The CDR3 spells CASSLRTGVYEQYF.

V usage is TRBV11-2 and J usage is TRBJ2-1; TCRdb's D call of TRBD1 is untestable without DNA. The CDR3 extends over 13 amino acids. CDR1 is SGHAT and CDR2 is FQNNGV in the germline V gene. CDR3 residues: CASSRDPNNEQFF.

The chain combines TRBV29-1 with TRBJ1-1. The germline CDR1 and CDR2 sequences are SQVTM and ANQGSEA. The CDR3 is 12 amino acids. This CDR3 is CSVGMMNTEAFF.

This chain joins TRBV10-3 and TRBJ2-3; checking the TCRdb D call of TRBD1 is not possible without DNA. The CDR3 has 17 residues. CDR1 and CDR2 (germline): ENHRY, SYGVKD. The CDR3 protein is CAITAQTGEFLGGTQYF.

V usage is TRBV29-1 and J usage is TRBJ1-2. The CDR3 runs to 14 residues. In germline, CDR1 is SQVTM, CDR2 ANQGSEA. The CDR3 here is CSVDKGQENYGYTF.

The J gene is TRBJ2-5, the V gene TRBV29-1; TCRdb picks TRBD2, but there is no DNA to check that call. Germline V CDR1 and CDR2: SQVTM, ANQGSEA. The CDR3 totals 13 residues. The CDR3 spells CSVRVILKETQYF.

CDR3 region: CATSRDGTGGPEAFF. J is TRBJ1-1 and V is TRBV15; the D gene TCRdb calls, TRBD1, cannot be checked with no DNA. This CDR3 spans 15 amino acids. Germline CDR1 reads LNHNV; CDR2 reads YYDKDF (reference sequence).

The genes are TRBV28 and TRBJ2-2; the D gene TCRdb calls, TRBD1, cannot be checked with no DNA. The length of the CDR3 is 13 residues. Germline V gives CDR1 MDHEN, CDR2 SYDVKM. The CDR3 loop is CASSGQNTGELFF.

The rearrangement links TRBV29-1 to TRBJ2-7; TCRdb reports TRBD2, a call that lacks DNA to check it against. The V gene's germline CDR1 is SQVTM and CDR2 ANQGSEA. The CDR3 is 13 amino acids. The CDR3 region is CSVEGQRGYEQYF.

The chain carries TRBV12-3 or TRBV12-4 and TRBJ1-5; TCRdb lists TRBD1, though no DNA is available to test this call. The CDR3 spans 13 residues. This CDR3 is CASRDRGNQPQHF.

The rearrangement uses TRBV12-3 or TRBV12-4 and TRBJ2-7; TCRdb outputs TRBD1, but without DNA this stays unchecked. CDR3 length equals 13 residues. This chain's CDR3 is CASSLRVPDEQYF.

The chain's CDR3 is CASSPRTVYNEQFF. The chain has TRBV7-9 and TRBJ2-1; the TCRdb call, TRBD1, lacks DNA for checking. CDR3 size: 14 residues. Looked up from germline, CDR1 is SEHNR and CDR2 is FQNEAQ (reference sequence).

The chain is built from TRBV12-3 or TRBV12-4 and TRBJ1-1; there is no DNA to check the TCRdb D call of TRBD1. CDR3 size: 15 residues. CDR3 residues: CASSLVGGLDTEAFF.